What follows is one TCR beta chain and its context. It lacks a known antigen. No base-level quality is on record; no much larger clone is a single base apart. This sample was taken from a study of early T cells in non-severe SARS-CoV-2 infection (dated by TCRdb to 2020 to 2023). Regarding the study in general: Because TCR sequencing relied on bulk RNA taken from unsorted whole blood, pairing of alpha and beta chains was not possible. Broader findings and caveats from the paper: VDJdb matching was skewed toward anti-spike CD8 responses and likely underestimated virus-specific expansions, missing private and CD4 specificities.

The method behind the library was 5' RACE. Sequencing used a NextSeq 500. Unique molecular identifiers were attached to individual cDNA molecules in the TCR library protocol so that sequencing error and PCR bias could be corrected. Both TCR alpha and beta chains were sequenced, and tight co-correlation was observed between alpha and beta sequence abundances in each sample. As for the authors' bioinformatics: Decombinator V4 was used to annotate the V gene, J gene and CDR3 of the TCR sequences. Expanded TCRs were defined as changing significantly between any two time points under a Poisson model with p below 0.0001. Abundances of TCRs were expressed as counts per million after normalisation to the total number of TCRs sequenced in each sample. TRAV1-2 paired with TRAJ12, TRAJ20 or TRAJ33 defined MAIT TCRs, while TRAV10 paired with TRAJ18 defined iNKT TCRs. VDJdb, accessed 1 November 2021, was searched for CMV, EBV and SARS-CoV-2 annotated TCRs, excluding TCRs annotated for multiple antigens. TCRdb ran its own pipeline on the public reads, namely fastp trimming at Q25 and MiXCR clone calling, and kept in-frame beta chains. CDR3 protein sequences are deduplicated, and each keeps its most common genes and DNA. The V and J calls here are based on TCRdb, not the publication. For this sample there are about 41,000 distinct CDR3 sequences; approximately 11% appear just once. 8.5% to 10% of the sample lies in the top ten.

Set within a cohort of healthcare workers in London, UK, this nested case-control study involved weekly PCR testing of nasopharyngeal swabs along with blood sampling. Healthcare workers were recruited between 23 and 31 March 2020, during the week of the UK lockdown, and were followed weekly for up to roughly 15 weeks. V was cut back by 2 bases and J by 4 bases, leaving a gap of 18 bases between them. In the germline V gene, CDR1 corresponds to SGHVS and CDR2 to FQNEAQ. Counted from cysteine to phenylalanine, this CDR3 has 16 amino acids. Only the CDR3 part of the read is kept: 48 bases, read in frame from the first base.

The receptor was derived from an adult who was a healthcare worker with PCR-confirmed SARS-CoV-2 infection or an uninfected control (not recorded which). The chain uses TRBV7-8 and TRBJ2-7, and perhaps TRBD1 as D gene, on 7 matching bases. Material: whole blood. The DNA is as follows: TGTGCCAGCAGCTTAACTTCGTGGAGGGGGCAATACGAGCAGTACTTC. Its protein product is CASSLTSWRGQYEQYF.